One and the same sample provided the 15 T cell receptor beta chains below, sequenced in a study of post-analysis software for immune sequencing data. General study findings and limits: Relative to controls, patients had several TRBV segments at higher frequency, with TRBV5-6, TRBV5-1 and TRBV20-1 among these.

These TCRs are of unknown antigen specificity. Unique molecular identifiers were carried by the TCR beta cDNA libraries. MiXCR, applied by TCRdb to the PCR reads, yields one record per CDR3 protein. The table includes 740,000 or so distinct CDR3 sequences, around 50% detected once. The sequencing input was blood. These receptor sequences come from a girl aged 5-17 years with multiple sclerosis.

The rearrangement joins TRBV20-1 to TRBJ1-5; D uncertain. The germline V gene has CDR1 DFQATT and CDR2 SNEGSKA (reference sequence). The CDR3 spans 14 residues. Trimming removed 0 bases at V and 6 bases at J, with 12 bases between. The chain's CDR3 is CSARDTLGSQPQHF. The CDR3 bases are TGCAGTGCTAGAGATACCCTAGGGTCTCAGCCCCAGCATTTT.

This clonotype was counted a single time. The V gene is TRBV11-3, the J gene TRBJ2-3, with a tentative D call TRBD2 (5 bases). The germline CDR1 and CDR2 sequences are SGHNT and YENEEA. V was trimmed by 2 bases and J by 5 bases, leaving 8 bases between them. The CDR3 covers 13 residues. The CDR3 loop is CASSLIGGDTQYF. In DNA, the CDR3 is TGTGCCAGCAGCTTAATTGGAGGAGATACGCAGTATTTT.

The chain has TRBV6-5 and TRBJ1-4, with D hard to call. V was cut by 0 bases and J by 8 bases, with 16 bases left in between. Germline V gives CDR1 MNHEY, CDR2 SVGAGI. CDR3 size: 16 residues. DNA of the CDR3: TGTGCCAGCAGTTACTCCGGACGGAGTGAAGGGGAAAAACTGTTTTTT. Its protein is CASSYSGRSEGEKLFF.

This rearrangement joins TRBV5-5 to TRBJ2-7, with 7 nucleotides matching TRBD2. CDR1 is SGHKS, CDR2 YYEKEE, per germline (reference sequence). The junction had 4 bases not matched to a gene; V was cut back by 0 bases and J by 1 base. The length of the CDR3 is 15 residues. The CDR3 is CASSLDPSGSYEQYF. The CDR3 nucleotides read TGTGCCAGCAGCTTGGATCCTAGCGGATCCTACGAGCAGTACTTC.

In its sample, this clonotype was seen many times. The V gene is TRBV20-1, the J gene TRBJ2-7; 9 bases fit TRBD1. Germline loops: CDR1 DFQATT, CDR2 SNEGSKA (reference sequence). The CDR3 has 14 residues. V lost 0 bases and J lost 4; bases outside the gene matches: 4. CDR3 nucleotide sequence: TGCAGTGCTAGAGATTTTGGGACAGGGTACGAGCAGTACTTC. Its translation is CSARDFGTGYEQYF.

The chain links TRBV7-9 to TRBJ2-1; D possibly uses TRBD1 or TRBD2 (6 bases each). From germline, CDR1 is SEHNR and CDR2 FQNEAQ (reference sequence). The V gene lost 8 bases and the J gene lost 7 bases, with 21 bases spanning the gap. The CDR3 length is 15 residues. The CDR3 coding sequence is TGTGCCAGCCAGAACTTTGGGGGGCCTGGGAATGAGCAGTTCTTC. This codes for CASQNFGGPGNEQFF.

This clonotype turned up a few times. V and J are TRBV6-6 and TRBJ2-4, with a tentative D call TRBD1 (5 bases). The tail of the sequence fits TRBJ2-7 better, so the J call may be wrong. Germline V gene data show CDR1 as MNHNY and CDR2 as SVGAGI (reference sequence). The CDR3 is made up of 14 amino acids. DNA for the CDR3: TGTGCCAGCAGCCACAGGAATTCTGGCTACGAGCAGTACTTC. This sequence encodes CASSHRNSGYEQYF.

This chain joins TRBV5-1 and TRBJ2-5; 7 bases are shared with TRBD2. Germline values: CDR1 SGHRS, CDR2 YFSETQ. The trim removed 0 bases at V and 6 bases at J, leaving 11 bases unmatched. The CDR3 loop spans 16 amino acids. The CDR3 spells CASSLAGLADGKTQYF. DNA for the CDR3: TGCGCCAGCAGCTTGGCCGGGCTAGCGGACGGGAAGACCCAGTACTTC. Combining the CDR3 with reference TRBV5-1 and TRBJ2-5 gives the whole variable domain KAGVTQTPRYLIKTRGQQVTLSCSPISGHRSVSWYQQTPGQGLQFLFEYFSETQRNKGNFPGRFSGRQFSNSRSEMNVSTLELGDSALYLCASSLAGLADGKTQYFGPGTRLLVL.

The rearrangement joins TRBV15 to TRBJ1-5; D gene ambiguous. The CDR3 is 15 amino acids. CDR1 and CDR2 from the germline V gene are LNHNV and YYDKDF (reference sequence). Trimming shortened V by 0 bases and J by 5 bases, and 11 bases separated the two germline ends. CDR3 sequence: CATSRDRGIDQPQHF. The CDR3 region has the DNA TGTGCCACCAGCAGAGATCGTGGTATCGATCAGCCCCAGCATTTT.

The chain uses TRBV7-2 and TRBJ2-3, with D perhaps matching TRBD2 (5 bases). CDR1 is SGHTA, CDR2 FQGNSA, per germline. The CDR3 is 15 residues long. Trimming removed 3 bases at V and 4 bases at J, with 14 bases between. The CDR3 loop is CASSLGPRGSDTQYF. In DNA, the CDR3 is TGTGCCAGCAGCTTGGGCCCTCGGGGATCAGATACGCAGTATTTT.

The gene calls are TRBV29-1 and TRBJ2-5, with 8 positions matching TRBD2. Germline assignment: CDR1 SQVTM and CDR2 ANQGSEA. This CDR3 has 14 amino acids. Trimming at V came to 0 bases and at J to 5 bases, leaving 5 bases not matched to a gene. CDR3: CSVEDMRLAETQYF. CDR3 sequence (DNA): TGCAGCGTTGAAGATATGCGACTAGCGGAGACCCAGTACTTC.

J is TRBJ2-3 and V is TRBV5-1; 10 nucleotides agree with TRBD2. The J segment lost 2 bases and the V segment lost 1 base, leaving 7 bases of the junction unmatched. From germline, CDR1 is SGHRS and CDR2 YFSETQ. This CDR3 is 17 amino acids long. CDR3: CASSLYGLAVPTDTQYF. In DNA form, the CDR3 reads TGCGCCAGCAGCTTGTACGGACTAGCGGTTCCCACAGATACGCAGTATTTT.

The genes are TRBV5-6 and TRBJ2-7, with D perhaps given as TRBD1 or TRBD2 (5 bases each). V was trimmed by 4 bases and J by 2 bases, leaving 25 bases between them. There are 18 residues in the CDR3. Germline values: CDR1 SGHDT, CDR2 YYEEEE. CDR3 sequence: CASSPMGTRNRDAYEQYF. As DNA, the CDR3 is TGTGCCAGCAGCCCCATGGGGACCCGGAACAGAGATGCCTACGAGCAGTACTTC. The variable domain in full, with the rest retrieved from reference TRBV5-6 and TRBJ2-7, is DAGVTQSPTHLIKTRGQQVTLRCSPKSGHDTVSWYQQALGQGPQFIFQYYEEEERQRGNFPDRFSGHQFPNYSSELNVNALLLGDSALYLCASSPMGTRNRDAYEQYFGPGTRLTVT.

The chain recombines TRBV7-8 with TRBJ2-1, with 9 bases fitting TRBD2. This CDR3 has 17 residues. V lost 6 bases to trimming and J lost 6 bases; unmatched junction nucleotides: 15. The germline V gene has CDR1 SGHVS and CDR2 FQNEAQ. The CDR3 bases are TGTGCCAGCAGTTCACCGGGACTAGCAAAGGAGCCCAATGAGCAGTTCTTC. This gives the protein CASSSPGLAKEPNEQFF. Supplemented by reference TRBV7-8 and TRBJ2-1, the full variable domain reads GAGVSQSPRYKVAKRGQDVALRCDPISGHVSLFWYQQALGQGPEFLTYFQNEAQLDKSGLPSDRFFAERPEGSVSTLKIQRTQQEDSAVYLCASSSPGLAKEPNEQFFGPGTRLTVL.

The table lists this clonotype with a count of one. The rearrangement links TRBV12-5 to TRBJ1-1, with 7 bases aligning to TRBD1. CDR3 length equals 17 residues. Germline-derived CDR1 and CDR2 are LGHNT and FRNRAP. The V segment lost 0 bases and the J segment 0 bases; nucleotides outside the gene matches: 7. CDR3 nucleotide sequence: TGTGCTAGTGGTTTGGTGACAGGGAGGGCAATGAACACTGAAGCTTTCTTT. Translation gives CASGLVTGRAMNTEAFF.